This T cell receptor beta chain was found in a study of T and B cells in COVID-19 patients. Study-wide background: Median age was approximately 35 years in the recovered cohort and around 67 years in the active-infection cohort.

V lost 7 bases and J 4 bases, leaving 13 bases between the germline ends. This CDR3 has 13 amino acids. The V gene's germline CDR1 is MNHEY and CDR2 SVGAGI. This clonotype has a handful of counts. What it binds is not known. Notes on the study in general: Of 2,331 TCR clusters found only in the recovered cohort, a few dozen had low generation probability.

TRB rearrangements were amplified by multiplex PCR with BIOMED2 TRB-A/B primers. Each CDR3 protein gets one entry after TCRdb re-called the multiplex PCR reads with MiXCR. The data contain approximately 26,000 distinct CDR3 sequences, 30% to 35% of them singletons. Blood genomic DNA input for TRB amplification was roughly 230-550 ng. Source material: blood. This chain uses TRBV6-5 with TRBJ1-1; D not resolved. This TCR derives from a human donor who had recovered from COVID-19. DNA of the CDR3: TGTGCCAGCAAAAATCGTCGGGGCACTGAAGCTTTCTTT. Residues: CASKNRRGTEAFF.